One T cell receptor (beta chain) is described in this entry. The sample is drawn from a study of shared clonotypes between healthy human individuals. Study details: CD4 naive and memory got three plates each, CD8 naive two, CD8 memory one.

TCRdb's copy holds only in-frame clones and misses some; the assay was immunoSEQ multiplex PCR. The data show some 1 million clones, approximately 72% seen once. Sequencing was performed on memory CD4+ T cells sorted from blood. Subset noted: CD45RA-negative fraction. The TCR originated in a man between 18 and 35 years old in good health.

The chain's CDR3 is CASSVGSSFPYEQYF. CDR3 coding DNA: TGTGCCAGCAGCGTAGGTTCTAGCTTTCCCTACGAGCAGTACTTC. J is TRBJ2-7 and V is TRBV9; tentatively, D is TRBD2 (5 bases). The CDR3 spans 15 residues. V lost 0 bases to trimming and J lost 2 bases, with 12 bases between them. Per germline, CDR1 SGDLS and CDR2 YYNGEE. The full variable domain, completed using reference TRBV9 and TRBJ2-7, is DSGVTQTPKHLITATGQRVTLRCSPRSGDLSVYWYQQSLDQGLQFLIQYYNGEERAKGNILERFSAQQFPDLHSELNLSSLELGDSALYFCASSVGSSFPYEQYFGPGTRLTVT.